The next 9 T cell receptor beta chains were all read from a single sample in a study of T cell responses to AZD1222 COVID-19 vaccine. Measured with immunoSEQ multiplex PCR; TCRdb has only the in-frame clones, and not every one. The sample shows about 150,000 clones, roughly 90% of them seen only once. Sequenced here: peripheral blood, sampled on day 0 of AZD1222 vaccination. These receptors all come from an adult in good health.

The chain is built from TRBV18 and TRBJ2-1; D gene ambiguous. With 0 bases removed from V and 1 base from J, the gap between germline ends came to 13 bases. Looked up from germline, CDR1 is KGHSH and CDR2 is LQKENI. The CDR3 runs 17 residues. The CDR3 here is CASSPPVRFGSYNEQFF. CDR3 nucleotides: TGTGCCAGCTCACCACCGGTAAGGTTCGGATCCTACAATGAGCAGTTCTTC.

J is TRBJ1-2 and V is TRBV20-1; D uncertain. The germline CDR1 and CDR2 sequences are DFQATT and SNEGSKA (reference sequence). The germline V and J ends were trimmed by 3 bases and 6 bases, with 8 bases remaining between them. CDR3 length: 11 residues. The DNA of the CDR3 is TGCAGTGCTAGCGGAGGGAATGGCTACACCTTC. Its protein is CSASGGNGYTF.

This chain connects TRBV7-6 to TRBJ2-5, with 11 bases that match TRBD1. Germline lookup yields CDR1 SGHVS and CDR2 FNYEAQ. This CDR3 is 17 amino acids long. Trimming removed 0 bases from V and 7 bases from J; junction bases left unmatched: 10. CDR3 region: CASSLARTGGSLGTQYF. The DNA of the CDR3 is TGTGCCAGCAGCTTAGCGCGGACAGGGGGCTCCCTCGGGACCCAGTACTTC.

The chain couples TRBV13 to TRBJ1-3; D is undetermined. V was shortened by 0 bases and J by 3 bases, with 6 bases between the two germline ends. Germline V gene sequence: CDR1 PRHDT, CDR2 FYEKMQ (reference sequence). The CDR3 extends over 14 amino acids. CDR3 protein: CASSLGSSGNTIYF. The CDR3 nucleotides are TGTGCCAGCAGCTTAGGGAGTAGTGGAAACACCATATATTTT.

The chain is built from TRBV15 and TRBJ2-7; D gene unclear. From germline, CDR1 is LNHNV and CDR2 YYDKDF (reference sequence). Trimming removed 1 base from V and 10 bases from J, with 14 bases in between. The CDR3 runs 13 residues. CDR3 bases: TGTGCCACCAGCAGAGTTTCGGCAGCTTCACAGTACTTC. Its protein is CATSRVSAASQYF. Filled out from reference TRBV15 and TRBJ2-7, the complete variable domain reads DAMVIQNPRYQVTQFGKPVTLSCSQTLNHNVMYWYQQKSSQAPKLLFHYYDKDFNNEADTPDNFQSRRPNTSFCFLDIRSPGLGDTAMYLCATSRVSAASQYFGPGTRLTVT.

The CDR3 DNA sequence: TGTGCCAGCAGCTCTACCAGGGAGCAGTACTTC. Protein: CASSSTREQYF. The chain carries TRBV11-2 and TRBJ2-7; D not certain. The germline V and J ends were trimmed by 4 bases and 7 bases, with 8 bases remaining between them. Germline CDR1 SGHAT, CDR2 FQNNGV. The CDR3 loop spans 11 amino acids.

This clone has more than one count but fewer than ten. This chain connects TRBV2 to TRBJ1-5; possible D gene TRBD1, 5 bases. Trimming took off 7 bases at V and 3 bases at J, with 10 bases between the two ends. The germline gives CDR1 SNHLY, CDR2 FYNNEI. The CDR3 is 13 amino acids. CDR3: CASNRQSNQPQHF. CDR3 DNA sequence: TGTGCCAGCAATCGACAGTCCAATCAGCCCCAGCATTTT. Supplemented by reference TRBV2 and TRBJ1-5, the full variable domain reads EPEVTQTPSHQVTQMGQEVILRCVPISNHLYFYWYRQILGQKVEFLVSFYNNEISEKSEIFDDQFSVERPDGSNFTLKIRSTKLEDSAMYFCASNRQSNQPQHFGDGTRLSIL.

The V gene is TRBV7-2, the J gene TRBJ2-3; D is undetermined. Trimming shortened V by 2 bases and J by 6 bases, and 21 bases separated the two germline ends. This CDR3 spans 17 amino acids. In germline, CDR1 is SGHTA, CDR2 FQGNSA. CDR3 nucleotides: TGTGCCAGCAGCTTATTCGGCGGCAATTCCCCGAGGGATACGCAGTATTTT. This codes for CASSLFGGNSPRDTQYF. Complete variable domain (other parts from reference TRBV7-2 and TRBJ2-3): GAGVSQSPSNKVTEKGKDVELRCDPISGHTALYWYRQSLGQGLEFLIYFQGNSAPDKSGLPSDRFSAERTGGSVSTLTIQRTQQEDSAVYLCASSLFGGNSPRDTQYFGPGTRLTVL.

The V and J genes are TRBV27 and TRBJ2-1; D is perhaps TRBD1 (6 bases). The CDR3 is made up of 12 amino acids. Germline V gene sequence: CDR1 MNHEY, CDR2 SMNVEV (reference sequence). V was shortened by 5 bases and J by 9 bases, with 11 bases between the two germline ends. CDR3 protein: CASSGGQSEQFF. The CDR3 DNA follows: TGTGCCAGCAGTGGCGGACAGTCTGAGCAGTTCTTC.